The 21 T cell receptor beta chains given below trace back to one sample, sequenced in a study of T cell changes during pregnancy in multiple sclerosis. Clones were read by immunoSEQ multiplex PCR, and TCRdb kept only the in-frame ones, dropping some. The sample consists of 95,000 to 150,000 clones, roughly 92% of them appearing once. The sample was peripheral blood, taken before pregnancy. The receptors derive from a female donor with multiple sclerosis, enrolled in a pregnancy study.

The rearrangement uses TRBV7-2 and TRBJ1-6; D gene ambiguous. V was pared by 5 bases and J by 0 bases, with 11 bases between. Germline values: CDR1 SGHTA, CDR2 FQGNSA. This CDR3 spans 16 amino acids. The CDR3 loop reads CASSPQASSYNSPLHF. The DNA for the CDR3 is TGTGCCAGCAGCCCCCAGGCATCCTCCTATAATTCACCCCTCCACTTT.

The chain is built from TRBV7-9 and TRBJ1-1, with a weak D call TRBD1 (6 bases). Germline V gene data show CDR1 as SEHNR and CDR2 as FQNEAQ (reference sequence). The ends were cut back, 4 bases at V and 4 bases at J, with 16 bases in the middle. The CDR3 covers 15 residues. Here the CDR3 DNA reads TGTGCCAGCAGCTGGTCAGGGGAGCGCGGCACTGAAGCTTTCTTT. This sequence encodes CASSWSGERGTEAFF.

The table lists this clone with a count of one. DNA of the CDR3: TGTGCCAGCAGTTCAACAGGGTACGGACGGGGCTACACCTTC. The encoded protein is CASSSTGYGRGYTF. This rearrangement joins TRBV28 to TRBJ1-2; maybe TRBD1 (6 bases). The CDR3 spans 14 residues. Trimming took 4 bases from V and 8 from J, leaving 17 bases between them. CDR1 and CDR2 (germline): MDHEN, SYDVKM.

The rearrangement uses TRBV5-6 and TRBJ2-1; TRBD1 is a possible D gene (6 bases). The CDR3 sequence is 15 residues long. CDR1 and CDR2 from the germline V gene are SGHDT and YYEEEE. V dropped 3 bases and J dropped 0 bases, with 10 bases sitting between them. The CDR3 loop reads CASSSRGPSYNEQFF. Written as DNA, the CDR3 is TGTGCCAGCAGCTCCAGGGGCCCCTCCTACAATGAGCAGTTCTTC. Complete variable domain (other parts from reference TRBV5-6 and TRBJ2-1): DAGVTQSPTHLIKTRGQQVTLRCSPKSGHDTVSWYQQALGQGPQFIFQYYEEEERQRGNFPDRFSGHQFPNYSSELNVNALLLGDSALYLCASSSRGPSYNEQFFGPGTRLTVL.

The genes are TRBV10-1 and TRBJ2-5; TRBD2 matches at 12 bases. Germline CDR1 reads WNHNN; CDR2 reads SYGVQD (reference sequence). Losses at the gene ends were 0 bases for V and 6 bases for J; bases not matched to a gene: 5. The CDR3 totals 16 residues. CDR3 DNA sequence: TGCGCCAGCAGTGAGTCGACTAGCGGGAGTCGAAAGACCCAGTACTTC. It is translated as CASSESTSGSRKTQYF.

The chain combines TRBV27 with TRBJ2-7; possibly TRBD1 for D (6 bases). This CDR3 has 13 residues. V shed 3 bases and J shed 6 bases, with 12 bases lying between them. Germline V gene data show CDR1 as MNHEY and CDR2 as SMNVEV (reference sequence). CDR3 residues: CASSFTGTGEQYF. The DNA of the CDR3 is TGTGCCAGCAGTTTTACAGGGACGGGCGAGCAGTACTTC.

The chain couples TRBV27 to TRBJ2-1; 8 bases map to TRBD2. Germline-derived CDR1 and CDR2 are MNHEY and SMNVEV (reference sequence). The CDR3 covers 15 residues. V gave up 5 bases and J gave up 7 bases; unmatched junction bases: 10. In nucleotides, the CDR3 is TGTGCCAGCAGTAGTGCGGGAGGAGTTGGGAATGAGCAGTTCTTC. It is translated as CASSSAGGVGNEQFF.

The chain combines TRBV7-9 with TRBJ1-3, with a weak D call TRBD1 (6 bases). V dropped 11 bases and J dropped 3 bases, with 14 bases sitting between them. The CDR3 is 13 amino acids. From germline, CDR1 is SEHNR and CDR2 FQNEAQ (reference sequence). The chain's CDR3 is CAPGGAYGNTIYF. The DNA of the CDR3 is TGTGCCCCGGGGGGCGCGTATGGAAACACCATATATTTT.

This rearrangement joins TRBV7-8 to TRBJ1-1, with 7 positions matching TRBD1. Germline-derived CDR1 and CDR2 are SGHVS and FQNEAQ. The CDR3 is 14 amino acids. J was trimmed by 5 bases and V by 5 bases; bases with no gene match: 8. The CDR3 region has the DNA TGTGCCAGCAGCAACCGACAGGGCGTGACTGAAGCTTTCTTT. Translation gives CASSNRQGVTEAFF.

The count of this clone is one. This chain uses TRBV30 with TRBJ1-4; D uncertain. The length of the CDR3 is 13 residues. The germline V gene encodes CDR1 GTSNPN and CDR2 SVGIG (reference sequence). V shed 0 bases and J shed 4 bases, with 6 bases lying between them. The CDR3: CAWSVQLNEKLFF. The CDR3 DNA follows: TGTGCCTGGAGTGTACAGCTTAATGAAAAACTGTTTTTT. Full variable domain (remainder filled in from reference TRBV30 and TRBJ1-4): SQTIHQWPATLVQPVGSPLSLECTVEGTSNPNLYWYRQAAGRGLQLLFYSVGIGQISSEVPQNLSASRPQDRQFILSSKKLLLSDSGFYLCAWSVQLNEKLFFGSGTQLSVL.

J is TRBJ1-1 and V is TRBV29-1; D is unclear. The CDR3 runs to 13 residues. Trimming shortened V by 4 bases and J by 4 bases, and 13 bases separated the two germline ends. Germline V CDR1 and CDR2: SQVTM, ANQGSEA. CDR3 nucleotides: TGCAGCGTTGCCCTCGTGGCGGCCACTGAAGCTTTCTTT. Encoded protein: CSVALVAATEAFF.

The V gene is TRBV20-1, the J gene TRBJ1-1; D remains unclear. Per germline, CDR1 DFQATT and CDR2 SNEGSKA (reference sequence). The V end lost 5 bases, the J end lost 10 bases, and 8 bases lay between the germline ends. The CDR3 extends over 9 amino acids. The DNA of the CDR3 is TGCAGTGCTTTACTAGGAGCTTTCTTT. This sequence encodes CSALLGAFF.

V is TRBV30 and J is TRBJ2-7; tentatively, D is TRBD2 (5 bases). Trimming stripped 3 bases from V and 2 bases from J, with 14 bases between. The V gene's germline CDR1 is GTSNPN and CDR2 SVGIG (reference sequence). The CDR3 runs to 14 residues. Here the CDR3 reads CAWSLRGWTYEQYF. The CDR3 bases are TGTGCCTGGAGCCTTCGGGGATGGACCTACGAGCAGTACTTC.

The rearrangement uses TRBV7-9 and TRBJ2-1; no reliable D call. The V gene lost 3 bases and the J gene lost 8 bases, with 14 bases spanning the gap. The V gene's germline CDR1 is SEHNR and CDR2 FQNEAQ (reference sequence). The CDR3 runs to 14 residues. DNA of the CDR3: TGTGCCAGCAGCTTCGATTGGGCCTGGGATGAGCAGTTCTTC. This translates into CASSFDWAWDEQFF. The full variable domain, its missing parts supplied by reference TRBV7-9 and TRBJ2-1, is DTGVSQNPRHKITKRGQNVTFRCDPISEHNRLYWYRQTLGQGPEFLTYFQNEAQLEKSRLLSDRFSAERPKGSFSTLEIQRTEQGDSAMYLCASSFDWAWDEQFFGPGTRLTVL.

This chain connects TRBV19 to TRBJ2-1; 13 bases match TRBD2. The germline V gene has CDR1 LNHDA and CDR2 SQIVND (reference sequence). V lost 4 bases and J lost 8; bases outside the gene matches: 5. The length of the CDR3 is 15 residues. The CDR3 region has the DNA TGTGCCAGTAGTAGGACTAGCGGGAGTATCCATGAGCAGTTCTTC. The encoded protein is CASSRTSGSIHEQFF.

This clone was seen only once. The gene calls are TRBV19 and TRBJ2-7, with a tentative D call TRBD2 (5 bases). CDR1 is LNHDA and CDR2 is SQIVND in the germline V gene (reference sequence). The CDR3 runs 24 residues. V was trimmed by 10 bases and J by 0 bases, leaving 46 bases between them. CDR3 residues: CATARCPPSRQGEKGLGSSYEQYF. DNA for the CDR3: TGTGCCACCGCTCGTTGCCCACCATCGAGACAAGGTGAGAAAGGGCTAGGGAGCTCCTACGAGCAGTACTTC.

V is TRBV7-9 and J is TRBJ1-5; D not certain. Germline CDR1 SEHNR, CDR2 FQNEAQ (reference sequence). This CDR3 contains 14 residues. Trimming removed 4 bases at V and 6 bases at J, with 13 bases between. CDR3 amino acids: CASSSAVGVQPQHF. CDR3 nucleotides: TGTGCCAGCAGCTCGGCGGTGGGTGTTCAGCCCCAGCATTTT.

Details on this clone: Different DNA sequences within this sample yield the same CDR3. As DNA, the CDR3 is TGCGCCAGCAGCTTGGGACAGCAAGAGACCCAGTACTTC. Its protein product is CASSLGQQETQYF. The V and J genes are TRBV5-1 and TRBJ2-5; a possible D gene is TRBD1 (5 bases). This CDR3 has 13 amino acids. Per the germline V gene, CDR1 is SGHRS and CDR2 is YFSETQ. Trimming cost V 0 bases and J 2 bases, with 5 bases left between them.

The chain couples TRBV9 to TRBJ2-2; a possible D gene is TRBD2 (6 bases). The germline V gene has CDR1 SGDLS and CDR2 YYNGEE. The CDR3 has 15 residues. V was clipped by 4 bases and J by 0 bases, with 10 bases between them. The CDR3 loop reads CASSQGLANTGELFF. CDR3 bases: TGTGCCAGCAGCCAGGGACTTGCGAACACCGGGGAGCTGTTTTTT.

The chain is built from TRBV6-4 and TRBJ1-3; tentatively, D is TRBD1 (5 bases). With 5 bases removed from V and 3 bases from J, the gap between germline ends came to 17 bases. CDR3 length equals 16 residues. Germline V gene sequence: CDR1 MRHNA, CDR2 SNTAGT. The CDR3 sequence: CASSYGRGLGGNTIYF. CDR3 nucleotide sequence: TGTGCCAGCAGTTATGGGAGGGGATTGGGTGGAAACACCATATATTTT.

On this clone: At one of its ends the junction is not consistent with the germline gene, which may arise from a read error. The CDR3 DNA sequence: TGTGCCAGCTCCCTAGGACTAGCGGAGGGCTGTTTC. This translates into CASSLGLAEGCF. The chain is built from TRBV6-1 and TRBJ2-7, with 10 bases lining up with TRBD2. CDR3 length: 12 amino acids. Germline-derived CDR1 and CDR2 are MNHNS and SASEGT.